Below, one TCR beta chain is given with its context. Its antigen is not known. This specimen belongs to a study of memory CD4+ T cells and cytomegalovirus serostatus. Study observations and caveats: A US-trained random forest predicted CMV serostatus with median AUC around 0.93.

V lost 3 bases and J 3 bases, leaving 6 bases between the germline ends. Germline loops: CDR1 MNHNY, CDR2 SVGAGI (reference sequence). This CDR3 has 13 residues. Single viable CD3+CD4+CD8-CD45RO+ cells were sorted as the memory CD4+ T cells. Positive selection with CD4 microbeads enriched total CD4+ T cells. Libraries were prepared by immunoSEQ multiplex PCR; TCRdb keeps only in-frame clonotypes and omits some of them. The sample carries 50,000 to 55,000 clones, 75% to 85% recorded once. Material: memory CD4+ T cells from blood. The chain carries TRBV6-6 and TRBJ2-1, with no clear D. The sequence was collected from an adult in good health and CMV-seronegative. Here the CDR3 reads CASSYVGYNEQFF. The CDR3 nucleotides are TGTGCCAGCAGTTATGTAGGCTACAATGAGCAGTTCTTC.